This T cell receptor beta chain originates from a study of Graves' ophthalmopathy and Graves' hyperthyroidism. The CDR3 has 13 residues. The V gene's germline CDR1 is MDHEN and CDR2 SYDVKM. The V segment lost 6 bases and the J segment 6 bases; nucleotides outside the gene matches: 6. This clonotype has a count of ten or more. RNA transcripts served as template for amplifying TCR beta CDR3 sequences. Following a first-round RT-PCR that used HTBI primers, a second-round multiplex PCR was carried out. MiXCR, run by TCRdb on the multiplex PCR reads, gives a single entry per CDR3 protein. The sample holds 150,000 or so distinct CDR3 sequences, 30% to 45% seen once.

The sequencing sample was made of peripheral blood. The J gene is TRBJ2-5, the V gene TRBV28; 8 bases align to TRBD1. The clonotype was recovered from a middle-aged woman with Graves' ophthalmopathy. In DNA form, the CDR3 reads TGTGCCAGCAGCCCCGGACAGGGAAAGACCCAGTACTTC. Its protein is CASSPGQGKTQYF.